The 10 T cell receptor beta chains below come from one sample, sequenced in a study of CD8+ T cells in alopecia areata. TCR sequencing used cDNA made by reverse transcription of extracted RNA. Sequencing was performed with immunoSEQ multiplex PCR; in TCRdb, only in-frame clones are kept and a portion is missing. The data hold 140,000 to 150,000 clones, with less than 70% observed a single time. Regarding treatment: oral pan-JAK inhibitor, 5-10 mg twice daily. The starting material was CD8+ T cells sorted from blood, obtained at week 4, from a patient treated with tofacitinib. All receptors derive from a human donor with alopecia areata.

This chain uses TRBV6-5 with TRBJ2-5; D possibly matches TRBD1 or TRBD2 (5 bases each). Trimming shortened V by 6 bases and J by 5 bases, and 16 bases separated the two germline ends. Germline V gene sequence: CDR1 MNHEY, CDR2 SVGAGI. This CDR3 spans 14 amino acids. CDR3 in DNA: TGTGCCAGCAGACCCCTTATCGAGGGGGAGACCCAGTACTTC. This translates into CASRPLIEGETQYF.

This chain links TRBV5-6 with TRBJ1-5, with D maybe TRBD1 (6 bases). The germline CDR1 and CDR2 sequences are SGHDT and YYEEEE. The CDR3 totals 15 residues. Trimming cost V 2 bases and J 2 bases, with 11 bases left between them. The CDR3 spells CASSFHRDGNQPQHF. CDR3 bases: TGTGCCAGCAGCTTCCACAGGGATGGCAATCAGCCCCAGCATTTT.

The J gene is TRBJ2-7, the V gene TRBV27; 7 nucleotides align to TRBD1. Trimming at V came to 2 bases and at J to 6 bases, leaving 13 bases not matched to a gene. The CDR3 length is 16 residues. CDR1 MNHEY and CDR2 SMNVEV come from the germline V gene (reference sequence). DNA for the CDR3: TGTGCCAGCAGTTTAAGTGCTGGGACAGCGGTCACCGAGCAGTACTTC. This encodes CASSLSAGTAVTEQYF.

The chain combines TRBV29-1 with TRBJ1-2; no clear D. Trimming shortened V by 3 bases and J by 4 bases, and 9 bases separated the two germline ends. The CDR3 contains 12 residues. The germline CDR1 and CDR2 sequences are SQVTM and ANQGSEA. CDR3 amino acids: CSVEDEGYGYTF. The CDR3 region has the DNA TGCAGCGTTGAGGATGAGGGCTATGGCTACACCTTC.

Notes on this clone: This specimen includes other DNA sequences encoding the same CDR3. This chain's CDR3 is CASSYPPNEQFF. The CDR3 bases are TGTGCCAGCAGTTACCCACCTAATGAGCAGTTCTTC. V usage is TRBV6-5 and J usage is TRBJ2-1, with D uncertain. The CDR3 sequence is 12 residues long. Looked up from germline, CDR1 is MNHEY and CDR2 is SVGAGI. V was clipped by 2 bases and J by 7 bases, with 6 bases between them.

CDR3 nucleotide sequence: TGTGCCAGCAGCTTAGGGACTGTCTACGAGCAGTACTTC. Its translation: CASSLGTVYEQYF. V usage is TRBV13 and J usage is TRBJ2-7; D gene uncertain. CDR1 is PRHDT and CDR2 is FYEKMQ in the germline V gene (reference sequence). CDR3 length: 13 residues. Trimming removed 0 bases at V and 3 bases at J, with 6 bases between.

This sequence joins TRBV6-4 and TRBJ2-3; 11 nucleotides line up with TRBD2. Germline assignment: CDR1 MRHNA and CDR2 SNTAGT. V shed 6 bases, J shed 0 bases, and the junction held 2 bases outside the gene matches. The CDR3 length is 15 residues. CDR3 amino acids: CASSRTSGSTDTQYF. In DNA, the CDR3 is TGTGCCAGCAGCCGGACTAGCGGGAGCACAGATACGCAGTATTTT.

This chain links TRBV6-5 with TRBJ2-5, with 7 bases fitting TRBD2. Germline values: CDR1 MNHEY, CDR2 SVGAGI. The V gene end was trimmed by 6 bases and the J gene end by 2 bases; junction bases not matched to a gene: 3. This CDR3 contains 13 residues. The CDR3 region is CASRRTSQETQYF. The CDR3, as DNA: TGTGCCAGCAGGAGGACTAGTCAAGAGACCCAGTACTTC.

The chain recombines TRBV4-1 with TRBJ2-5, with D possibly TRBD1 on 6 matching bases. The germline CDR1 and CDR2 sequences are MGHRA and YSYEKL. This CDR3 is 14 amino acids long. Trimming took off 7 bases at V and 5 bases at J, with 17 bases between the two ends. In nucleotides, the CDR3 is TGCGCCAGCAACCCACAGGGATTGGGGGAGACCCAGTACTTC. Its translation: CASNPQGLGETQYF.

J is TRBJ2-5 and V is TRBV13, with D possibly being TRBD2 (6 bases). Germline loops: CDR1 PRHDT, CDR2 FYEKMQ (reference sequence). The CDR3 loop spans 15 amino acids. V shed 5 bases and J shed 2 bases, with 15 bases lying between them. The CDR3 sequence is CASSLRGAGQETQYF. CDR3 DNA sequence: TGTGCCAGCAGCCTCCGGGGAGCGGGTCAAGAGACCCAGTACTTC.